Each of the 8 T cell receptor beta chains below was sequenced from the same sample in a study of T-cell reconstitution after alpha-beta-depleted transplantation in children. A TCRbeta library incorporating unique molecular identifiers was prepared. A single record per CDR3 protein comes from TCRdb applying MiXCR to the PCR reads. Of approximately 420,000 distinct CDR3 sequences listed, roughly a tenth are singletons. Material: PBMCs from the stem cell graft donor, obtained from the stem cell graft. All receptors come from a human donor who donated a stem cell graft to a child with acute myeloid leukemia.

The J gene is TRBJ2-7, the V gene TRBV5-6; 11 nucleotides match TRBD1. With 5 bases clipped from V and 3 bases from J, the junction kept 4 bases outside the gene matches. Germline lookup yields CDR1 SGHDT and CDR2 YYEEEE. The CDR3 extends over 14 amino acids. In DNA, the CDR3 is TGTGCCAGCAGGGACAGGGGGCAAAGCTACGAGCAGTACGTC. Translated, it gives CASRDRGQSYEQYV.

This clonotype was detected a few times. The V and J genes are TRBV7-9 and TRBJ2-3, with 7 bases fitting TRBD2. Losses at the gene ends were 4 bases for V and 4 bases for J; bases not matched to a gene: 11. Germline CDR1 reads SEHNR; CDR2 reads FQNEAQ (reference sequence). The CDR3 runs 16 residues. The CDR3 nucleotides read TGTGCCAGCAGCTCCGAGGTGGGAGGGAGCCCAGATACGCAGTATTTT. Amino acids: CASSSEVGGSPDTQYF.

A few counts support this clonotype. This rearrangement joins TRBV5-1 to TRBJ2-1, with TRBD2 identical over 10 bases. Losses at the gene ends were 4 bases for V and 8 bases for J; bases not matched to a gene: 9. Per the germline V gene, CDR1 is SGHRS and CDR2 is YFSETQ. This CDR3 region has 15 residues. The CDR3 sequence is CASSISGGAGDEQFF. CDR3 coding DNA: TGCGCCAGCAGCATAAGCGGGGGGGCCGGGGATGAGCAGTTCTTC.

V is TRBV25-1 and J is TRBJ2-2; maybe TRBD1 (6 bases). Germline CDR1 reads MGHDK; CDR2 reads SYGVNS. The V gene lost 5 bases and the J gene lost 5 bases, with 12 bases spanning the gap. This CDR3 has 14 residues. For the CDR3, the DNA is TGTGCCAGCAGTCACAGGGTGGGAACCGGGGAGCTGTTTTTT. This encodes CASSHRVGTGELFF.

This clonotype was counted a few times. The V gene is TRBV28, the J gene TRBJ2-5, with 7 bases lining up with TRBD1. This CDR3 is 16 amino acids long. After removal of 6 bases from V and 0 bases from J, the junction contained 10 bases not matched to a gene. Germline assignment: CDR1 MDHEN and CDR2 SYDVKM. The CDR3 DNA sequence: TGTGCCAGCAGACCCTTAGACAGGGAGTACCAAGAGACCCAGTACTTC. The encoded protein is CASRPLDREYQETQYF.

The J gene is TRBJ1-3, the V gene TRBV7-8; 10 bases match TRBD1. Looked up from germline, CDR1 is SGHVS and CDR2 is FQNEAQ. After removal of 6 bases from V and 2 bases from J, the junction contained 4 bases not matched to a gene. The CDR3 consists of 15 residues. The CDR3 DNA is TGTGCCAGCAGGGACGGGACAGGGGCTGGAAACACCATATATTTT. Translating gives CASRDGTGAGNTIYF.

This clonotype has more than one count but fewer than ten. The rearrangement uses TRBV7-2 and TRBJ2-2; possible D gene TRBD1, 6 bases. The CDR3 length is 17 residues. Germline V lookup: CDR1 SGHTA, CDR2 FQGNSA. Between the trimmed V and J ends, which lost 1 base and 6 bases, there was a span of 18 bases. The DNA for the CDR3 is TGTGCCAGCAGCTTAGGGGGCGGACAGATCATCTCCGGGGAGCTGTTTTTT. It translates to CASSLGGGQIISGELFF. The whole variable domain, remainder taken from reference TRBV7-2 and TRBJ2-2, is GAGVSQSPSNKVTEKGKDVELRCDPISGHTALYWYRQSLGQGLEFLIYFQGNSAPDKSGLPSDRFSAERTGGSVSTLTIQRTQQEDSAVYLCASSLGGGQIISGELFFGEGSRLTVL.

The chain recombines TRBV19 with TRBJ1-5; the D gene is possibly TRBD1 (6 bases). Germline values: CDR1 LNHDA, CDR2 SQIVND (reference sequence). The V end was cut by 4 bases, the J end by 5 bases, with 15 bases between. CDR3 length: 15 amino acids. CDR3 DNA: TGTGCCAGTAGTACCACCGGGACATCTTATCAGCCCCAGCATTTT. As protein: CASSTTGTSYQPQHF.